These T cell receptor beta chains were read from a single sample in a study of T cells in Graves' hyperthyroidism and ophthalmopathy. TCRdb re-called the multiplex PCR reads through MiXCR, storing one row per CDR3 protein. This sample yields around 200,000 distinct CDR3 sequences, of which 18% are seen a single time; about 41% belongs to the top ten. The sequenced sample consisted of blood. These receptors were obtained from a middle-aged man with Graves' hyperthyroidism. Each CDR3 is given without its conserved first and last residue.

J: TRBJ2-2; V: TRBV2; CDR3: ASSVGRAGELF
J: TRBJ2-7; V: TRBV7-2; CDR3: ASSLLARGVYEQY
J: TRBJ2-7; V: TRBV7-9; CDR3: ASIADGYEQY
J: TRBJ1-2; V: TRBV10-3; CDR3: AISAGQGLGGYT
J: TRBJ2-1; V: TRBV18; CDR3: ASSPSQRGTYNEQF
J: TRBJ1-6; V: TRBV30; CDR3: AWTLDTNSPLH
J: TRBJ2-5; V: TRBV14; CDR3: ASSQGGQPIYQETQY
J: TRBJ1-1; V: TRBV7-8; CDR3: ASSISIGRGTEAF
J: TRBJ2-2; V: TRBV6-5; CDR3: ASSLQGAAGELF
J: TRBJ1-4; V: TRBV20-1; CDR3: SARGTDATNEKLF
J: TRBJ1-2; V: TRBV5-1; CDR3: ASSLAIGSYGYT
J: TRBJ2-7; V: TRBV15; CDR3: ATTERRTGSVEQY
J: TRBJ1-5; V: TRBV7-2; CDR3: ASSLIRDQPQH
J: TRBJ2-1; V: TRBV7-6; CDR3: ASSGVPYNEQF
J: TRBJ2-5; V: TRBV5-1; CDR3: ASSSNDGQETQY
J: TRBJ2-4; V: TRBV9; CDR3: ASSESDRAKNIQY
J: TRBJ1-6; V: TRBV20-1; CDR3: SALGGWDSPLH
J: TRBJ1-6; V: TRBV4-3; CDR3: ASSQAARDSNSPLH
J: TRBJ2-7; V: TRBV7-3; CDR3: ASSLDNYSYEQY
J: TRBJ2-7; V: TRBV6-1; CDR3: ASSNAVGQARGSYEQY
J: TRBJ2-7; V: TRBV27; CDR3: ASSSLLADYEQY
J: TRBJ2-5; V: TRBV7-8; CDR3: ASSNSRGAQETQY
J: TRBJ1-2; V: TRBV2; CDR3: AMNGDRSTGYT
J: TRBJ2-6; V: TRBV29-1; CDR3: SVGDRGDSGANVLT
J: TRBJ1-4; V: TRBV7-2; CDR3: ASSFSLQTNEKLF
J: TRBJ1-1; V: TRBV5-1; CDR3: ASSRSWETEAF
J: TRBJ2-2; V: TRBV20-1; CDR3: SARMEPSNTGELF
J: TRBJ2-1; V: TRBV7-2; CDR3: ASSLVEGGPYNEQF
J: TRBJ2-7; V: TRBV4-3; CDR3: ASSPAWSGGAYEQY
J: TRBJ2-3; V: TRBV28; CDR3: ASSLYSRFDSVADTQY
J: TRBJ1-1; V: TRBV5-5; CDR3: ASSIPGVPEAF
J: TRBJ1-2; V: TRBV28; CDR3: ASTPGSSERAGYT
J: TRBJ2-4; V: TRBV28; CDR3: ASSLTGGAKNIQY
J: TRBJ2-2; V: TRBV11-3; CDR3: ASSATGPGGELF
J: TRBJ1-2; V: TRBV10-2; CDR3: ASSEYTNYGYT
J: TRBJ1-5; V: TRBV6-1; CDR3: ASSRVGQGSEPQH
J: TRBJ2-7; V: TRBV14; CDR3: GSSQDGIREQY
J: TRBJ2-5; V: TRBV5-1; CDR3: ASTYGTDQETQY
J: TRBJ1-3; V: TRBV28; CDR3: ASSTRGNTIY
J: TRBJ1-2; V: TRBV4-3; CDR3: ASSQDQRGTGGSLYGYT
J: TRBJ1-1; V: TRBV7-9; CDR3: ASSLGGGNTEAL
J: TRBJ2-7; V: TRBV7-9; CDR3: ASSLTGNYEQY
J: TRBJ2-5; V: TRBV7-9; CDR3: ASSSEGPETQY
J: TRBJ1-2; V: TRBV6-4; CDR3: ASRGQDKDTYGYT